Shown below are 32 T cell receptor beta chains from a single sample sequenced in a study of cytomegalovirus exposure and HLA in healthy donors. PCR was performed using 60 Vbeta and 13 Jbeta primers. The protocol was immunoSEQ multiplex PCR, while the TCRdb copy is restricted to in-frame clones and leaves out a portion. The sample records approximately 160,000 clones, approximately 79% being singletons. Sample: PBMCs. The receptors here all came from a male donor in good health and CMV-seronegative.

A word on this clone: The sample holds other DNA sequences that translate to the same CDR3. V gene TRBV9 combines with J gene TRBJ1-4; 7 bases are shared with TRBD1. After removal of 8 bases from V and 7 bases from J, the junction contained 11 bases not matched to a gene. The CDR3 covers 14 residues. Germline V gene lookup returns CDR1 SGDLS and CDR2 YYNGEE. The CDR3 sequence: CASSPQGRSEKLFF. CDR3 nucleotide sequence: TGTGCCAGTAGCCCACAGGGGAGGAGTGAAAAACTGTTTTTT.

The CDR3 DNA reads as TGTGCCAGCAGCCGAAGGACAGGGAGTTCGGACATTCAGTACTTC. Residues: CASSRRTGSSDIQYF. The rearrangement joins TRBV5-5 to TRBJ2-4, with TRBD1 matching 8 bases. Germline values: CDR1 SGHKS, CDR2 YYEKEE (reference sequence). The CDR3 has 15 residues. With 4 bases clipped from V and 8 bases from J, the junction kept 11 bases outside the gene matches.

The rearrangement links TRBV5-8 to TRBJ2-6, with a tentative D call TRBD1 (5 bases). The V end was cut by 0 bases, the J end by 4 bases, with 14 bases between. This CDR3 comprises 17 residues. Germline loops: CDR1 SGHTS, CDR2 YDEGEE. The CDR3 loop is CASSLGIGAAGANVLTF. The DNA for the CDR3 is TGTGCCAGCAGCTTGGGTATAGGGGCAGCCGGGGCCAACGTCCTGACTTTC.

The genes are TRBV7-2 and TRBJ1-5; perhaps TRBD1 as D (6 bases). Germline V gene sequence: CDR1 SGHTA, CDR2 FQGNSA. The V gene lost 1 base and the J gene lost 1 base, with 11 bases spanning the gap. The CDR3 extends over 16 amino acids. The CDR3 bases are TGTGCCAGCAGCTTAGTCACAGGGAAAAGCAATCAGCCCCAGCATTTT. Protein product: CASSLVTGKSNQPQHF.

CDR3 sequence: CASSRSPGTSGQETQYF. As DNA, the CDR3 is TGTGCCAGCAGCCGCTCCCCCGGGACTAGCGGACAAGAGACCCAGTACTTC. The chain carries TRBV4-2 and TRBJ2-5, with 11 bases lining up with TRBD2. After removal of 4 bases from V and 2 bases from J, the junction contained 9 bases not matched to a gene. This CDR3 contains 17 residues. CDR1 and CDR2 from the germline V gene are LGHNA and YNFKEQ.

The gene calls are TRBV10-3 and TRBJ2-3, with TRBD1 identical over 8 bases. The CDR3 length is 14 residues. V shed 10 bases and J 0 bases; nucleotides not matched to a gene: 6. Germline V gene data show CDR1 as ENHRY and CDR2 as SYGVKD. CDR3 loop: CASAGTGSTDTQYF. In DNA, the CDR3 is TGTGCCAGCGCCGGGACAGGTAGCACAGATACGCAGTATTTT.

This chain connects TRBV18 to TRBJ2-4; 8 bases are a match to TRBD1. This CDR3 region has 17 residues. Trimming took 1 base from V and 3 from J; bases not matched to a gene: 8. Germline CDR1 and CDR2: KGHSH and LQKENI. The CDR3: CASSPLTGGRGKNIQYF. The CDR3 DNA sequence: TGTGCCAGCTCACCACTAACAGGGGGACGAGGCAAAAACATTCAGTACTTC.

The chain couples TRBV6-4 to TRBJ2-3, with 7 bases identical to TRBD2. The ends lost 2 bases at V and 1 base at J; junction bases unmatched: 6. The CDR3 extends over 16 amino acids. The V gene's germline CDR1 is MRHNA and CDR2 SNTAGT. The DNA of the CDR3 is TGTGCCAGCAGTGACGGCGGCAGCGGGGGCACAGATACGCAGTATTTT. Its translation is CASSDGGSGGTDTQYF.

J is TRBJ2-5 and V is TRBV5-1; weak D call: TRBD2 (7 bases). Germline lookup yields CDR1 SGHRS and CDR2 YFSETQ. This CDR3 has 16 amino acids. The V and J ends lost 0 bases and 4 bases respectively, with 16 bases between them. DNA of the CDR3: TGCGCCAGCAGCTTGGCCGGAACGGGGGGCTCAGAGACCCAGTACTTC. This sequence encodes CASSLAGTGGSETQYF.

This clone was seen a few times. CDR3 bases: TGTGCCAGCAGCGTAGAGGAGCTTACGGGGGAGCTGTTTTTT. Its protein is CASSVEELTGELFF. This chain joins TRBV9 and TRBJ2-2; D gene ambiguous. The CDR3 loop spans 14 amino acids. The germline V and J ends were trimmed by 0 bases and 8 bases, with 11 bases remaining between them. Looked up from germline, CDR1 is SGDLS and CDR2 is YYNGEE.

This chain connects TRBV11-2 to TRBJ1-1; D not certain. CDR1 and CDR2 from the germline V gene are SGHAT and FQNNGV. The V and J ends lost 4 bases and 0 bases respectively, with 15 bases between them. The CDR3 loop spans 16 amino acids. CDR3 sequence (DNA): TGTGCCAGCAGCTCAGTTCGTGGGCCGATGAACACTGAAGCTTTCTTT. Its translation: CASSSVRGPMNTEAFF.

The chain carries TRBV7-4 and TRBJ2-3, with TRBD2 matching over 11 bases. The CDR3 runs to 16 residues. CDR1 SGHVT and CDR2 SQSDAQ come from the germline V gene. V lost 3 bases to trimming and J lost 2 bases; unmatched junction nucleotides: 4. The CDR3 nucleotides read TGTGCCAGCAGCTTTTTACTAGCGGGAGCCACAGATACGCAGTATTTT. Translation gives CASSFLLAGATDTQYF.

The V gene is TRBV4-1, the J gene TRBJ1-3, with a tentative D call TRBD1 (6 bases). This CDR3 has 18 amino acids. V dropped 2 bases and J dropped 0 bases, with 17 bases sitting between them. The V gene's germline CDR1 is MGHRA and CDR2 YSYEKL. The CDR3: CASSQQRQVSASGNTIYF. The CDR3 DNA reads TGCGCCAGCAGCCAACAAAGACAGGTTTCAGCCTCTGGAAACACCATATATTTT.

This clone has only one observation. The chain recombines TRBV10-3 with TRBJ2-3, with 9 bases fitting TRBD2. Trimming took 0 bases from V and 6 from J; bases not matched to a gene: 4. This CDR3 region has 15 residues. CDR1 ENHRY and CDR2 SYGVKD come from the germline V gene. The DNA of the CDR3 is TGTGCCATCAGTGAGTCGGTAGCGGGAGTGGATACGCAGTATTTT. It is translated as CAISESVAGVDTQYF.

V gene TRBV7-3 combines with J gene TRBJ2-3; 12 positions agree with TRBD2. Germline assignment: CDR1 SGHTA and CDR2 FQGTGA. V gave up 5 bases and J gave up 3 bases; unmatched junction bases: 3. This CDR3 contains 15 residues. CDR3 loop: CASSPSGGATDTQYF. The CDR3 DNA reads as TGTGCCAGCAGCCCTAGCGGGGGGGCTACAGATACGCAGTATTTT.

The chain combines TRBV7-2 with TRBJ2-7; 9 bases align to TRBD2. V lost 6 bases, J lost 4 bases, and 10 bases stayed unmatched. The CDR3 contains 15 residues. Germline CDR1 SGHTA, CDR2 FQGNSA. CDR3 sequence (DNA): TGTGCCAGCAGGGTCGCGGGAGGGTCGGGGTACGAGCAGTACTTC. Translation: CASRVAGGSGYEQYF.

This clone showed up just once. For the CDR3, the DNA is TGCAGCGTTGATCCCCCAGGGGGCGCGGGCGAGCAGTACTTC. Residues: CSVDPPGGAGEQYF. This chain uses TRBV29-1 with TRBJ2-7; 8 bases agree with TRBD1. V was clipped by 3 bases and J by 6 bases; unmatched bases: 10. The germline V gene has CDR1 SQVTM and CDR2 ANQGSEA. CDR3 length equals 14 residues.

The chain employs TRBV29-1 and TRBJ2-2, with D tentatively TRBD2 (6 bases). The CDR3 sequence is 15 residues long. Trimming took off 4 bases at V and 1 base at J, with 13 bases between the two ends. The V gene's germline CDR1 is SQVTM and CDR2 ANQGSEA. The CDR3 here is CSVGERVLNTGELFF. Written as DNA, the CDR3 is TGCAGCGTTGGGGAGCGGGTCTTGAACACCGGGGAGCTGTTTTTT.

The chain is built from TRBV10-3 and TRBJ2-3, with TRBD2 matching over 8 bases. The CDR3 covers 13 residues. Germline loops: CDR1 ENHRY, CDR2 SYGVKD. The V gene end was trimmed by 11 bases and the J gene end by 0 bases; junction bases not matched to a gene: 4. Written as DNA, the CDR3 is TGTGCCGTCTCTAGCGGGAGCACAGATACGCAGTATTTT. Amino acids: CAVSSGSTDTQYF.

The rearrangement uses TRBV27 and TRBJ2-7; D possibly corresponds to TRBD2 (5 bases). This CDR3 is built from 13 residues. The germline V gene has CDR1 MNHEY and CDR2 SMNVEV (reference sequence). The V gene lost 5 bases and the J gene lost 2 bases, with 10 bases spanning the gap. The CDR3 nucleotides are TGTGCCAGCAGTCCCGGGATCACCTACGAGCAGTACTTC. The encoded protein is CASSPGITYEQYF.

The chain carries TRBV21-1 and TRBJ2-3; TRBD2 was called by the table and not checked on the DNA. TRBV21-1 is annotated as a pseudogene. CDR3 length: 17 amino acids. Written as DNA, the CDR3 is TGTGCCAGCAGCAAAGCGGGGGGGGGACGTTTCACAGATACGCAGTATTTT. Translation gives CASSKAGGGRFTDTQYF.

V usage is TRBV7-9 and J usage is TRBJ1-1; TRBD1 might be the D (5 bases). From germline, CDR1 is SEHNR and CDR2 FQNEAQ (reference sequence). This CDR3 has 15 residues. Trimming took off 1 base at V and 0 bases at J, with 9 bases between the two ends. The CDR3 reads CASSLVEGMNTEAFF. Here the CDR3 DNA reads TGTGCCAGCAGCTTAGTGGAGGGGATGAACACTGAAGCTTTCTTT.

This chain uses TRBV19 with TRBJ1-2, with 11 bases identical to TRBD1. The CDR3 is 17 amino acids. Germline V CDR1 and CDR2: LNHDA, SQIVND (reference sequence). V was clipped by 5 bases and J by 1 base; unmatched bases: 9. In nucleotides, the CDR3 is TGTGCCAGTAGTTCTCGGACAGGGGGCGCCTATAACTATGGCTACACCTTC. Residues: CASSSRTGGAYNYGYTF.

This sequence joins TRBV30 and TRBJ1-2; possibly TRBD1 for D (5 bases). The CDR3 is made up of 13 amino acids. V lost 0 bases, J lost 4 bases, and 9 bases lay in between. CDR1 and CDR2 (germline): GTSNPN, SVGIG (reference sequence). CDR3 bases: TGTGCCTGGAGTGTGGGGCAGACCTATGGCTACACCTTC. The encoded protein is CAWSVGQTYGYTF.

This sequence joins TRBV11-3 and TRBJ2-2; the match to TRBD1 covers 7 bases. The germline gives CDR1 SGHNT, CDR2 YENEEA. Germline trimming cut 3 bases from V and 4 bases from J; bases unmatched to any gene: 8. This CDR3 has 16 residues. The CDR3 is CASSFGTGDLTGELFF. The CDR3 region has the DNA TGTGCCAGCAGCTTTGGCACAGGGGACCTCACCGGGGAGCTGTTTTTT.

The chain couples TRBV30 to TRBJ2-3, with 8 bases fitting TRBD1. The junction had 9 bases not matched to a gene; V was cut back by 1 base and J by 3 bases. Germline-derived CDR1 and CDR2 are GTSNPN and SVGIG (reference sequence). The length of the CDR3 is 16 residues. The CDR3 here is CAWSAKGQGRTDTQYF. The DNA of the CDR3 is TGTGCCTGGAGTGCGAAAGGACAGGGACGTACAGATACGCAGTATTTT.

The chain uses TRBV19 and TRBJ2-7, with 7 bases lining up with TRBD1. Germline V gene lookup returns CDR1 LNHDA and CDR2 SQIVND (reference sequence). After removal of 6 bases from V and 0 bases from J, the junction contained 8 bases not matched to a gene. CDR3 length equals 15 residues. The CDR3 spells CASRLDRRSSYEQYF. DNA for the CDR3: TGTGCCAGTAGGCTGGACAGGAGGAGCTCCTACGAGCAGTACTTC.

The rearrangement links TRBV4-1 to TRBJ2-7; 7 bases are a match to TRBD1. Germline V CDR1 and CDR2: MGHRA, YSYEKL. The CDR3 has 15 amino acids. Trimming took 0 bases from V and 2 from J; bases not matched to a gene: 4. The CDR3 region is CASSQDRQGAYEQYF. The CDR3 coding sequence is TGCGCCAGCAGCCAAGATCGGCAGGGGGCCTACGAGCAGTACTTC.

The V call is TRBV29-1, the J call TRBJ1-1; D is undetermined. The V and J ends lost 7 bases and 1 base respectively, with 10 bases between them. This CDR3 region has 12 residues. From germline, CDR1 is SQVTM and CDR2 ANQGSEA. This CDR3 reads CSATHGNTEAFF. For the CDR3, the DNA is TGCAGCGCAACTCATGGGAACACTGAAGCTTTCTTT.

V is TRBV7-9 and J is TRBJ1-1, with D tentatively TRBD1 (5 bases). Germline assignment: CDR1 SEHNR and CDR2 FQNEAQ (reference sequence). The CDR3 length is 12 residues. V was clipped by 6 bases and J by 7 bases, with 12 bases between them. The CDR3 nucleotides read TGTGCCAGCAGTCCCAGAGACAGTGAAGCTTTCTTT. Translating gives CASSPRDSEAFF.

Only a few counts were recorded for this clone. Its ends do not fully match the called genes, so a read error is possible. V is TRBV7-9 and J is TRBJ2-1; 7 nucleotides align to TRBD2. The CDR3 runs to 18 residues. Germline CDR1 and CDR2: SEHNR and FQNEAQ (reference sequence). For the CDR3, the DNA is TGTTCCAGCAGCCCCCCGGCGGGAGTTTCCCCGGCCTACAATGAGCAGTTCTTC. Protein product: CSSSPPAGVSPAYNEQFF.

This sequence joins TRBV25-1 and TRBJ2-7, with D possibly TRBD2 on 6 matching bases. This CDR3 contains 15 residues. V was trimmed by 1 base and J by 0 bases, leaving 10 bases between them. Germline-derived CDR1 and CDR2 are MGHDK and SYGVNS. CDR3 bases: TGTGCCAGCAGTGAATCGGCGGGACTCTCCTACGAGCAGTACTTC. This encodes CASSESAGLSYEQYF.